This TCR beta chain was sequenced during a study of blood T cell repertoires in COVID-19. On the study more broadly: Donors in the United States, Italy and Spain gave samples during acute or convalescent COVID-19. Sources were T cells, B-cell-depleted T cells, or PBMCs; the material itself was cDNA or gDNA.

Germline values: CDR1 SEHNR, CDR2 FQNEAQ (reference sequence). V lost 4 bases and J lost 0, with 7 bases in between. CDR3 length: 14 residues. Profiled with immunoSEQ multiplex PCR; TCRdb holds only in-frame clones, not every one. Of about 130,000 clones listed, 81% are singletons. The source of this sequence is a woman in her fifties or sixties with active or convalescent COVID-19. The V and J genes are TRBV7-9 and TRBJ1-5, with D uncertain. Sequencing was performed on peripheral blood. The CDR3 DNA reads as TGTGCCAGCAGCTCGACATATAGCAATCAGCCCCAGCATTTT. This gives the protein CASSSTYSNQPQHF.